In its sample, the clone carrying this TCR beta chain was seen a few times. This CDR3 contains 17 residues. Germline V gives CDR1 SGHTA, CDR2 FQGNSA. Trimming took 1 base from V and 1 from J; bases not matched to a gene: 4. The data are from a study of tumor-infiltrating lymphocytes in oesophageal squamous cell carcinoma. One entry per CDR3 protein, called by TCRdb with MiXCR from the PCR reads. The sample lists about 12,000 distinct CDR3 sequences; about 57% were seen once. Input material: esophageal tumor tissue. The clonotype comes from a female donor with esophageal squamous cell carcinoma. The V gene is TRBV7-2, the J gene TRBJ2-5, with 12 bases aligning to TRBD2. CDR3 amino acids: CASSLVASGRGQETQYF. CDR3 coding DNA: TGTGCCAGCAGCTTAGTTGCTAGCGGGAGGGGCCAAGAGACCCAGTACTTC.